This entry lists 19 T cell receptor beta chains sequenced from one sample in a study of breast tumors, draining lymph nodes, adjacent tissues. From the multiplex PCR reads, TCRdb called clonotypes with MiXCR, one entry per CDR3 protein. The sample has about 35,000 distinct CDR3 sequences, 35% to 40% seen once. The specimen was breast tumor tissue. Receptor source: a female donor with breast cancer. Some clones in this sample may be carry-over from other donors' samples.

The V and J genes are TRBV2 and TRBJ2-1; 7 bases match TRBD1. This CDR3 contains 17 residues. J was trimmed by 0 bases and V by 8 bases; bases with no gene match: 13. Germline-derived CDR1 and CDR2 are SNHLY and FYNNEI. The CDR3 protein is CASGAGTAVSSYNEQFF. The DNA for the CDR3 is TGTGCCAGCGGGGCTGGGACAGCGGTTAGCTCCTACAATGAGCAGTTCTTC.

This clonotype showed up many times. The rearrangement uses TRBV12-3 or TRBV12-4 and TRBJ2-5; 10 nucleotides align to TRBD1. This CDR3 spans 16 amino acids. V lost 1 base, J lost 5 bases, and 7 bases stayed unmatched. The CDR3 sequence: CASSLDSGTGAETQYF. The CDR3 DNA follows: TGTGCCAGCAGTTTAGACTCCGGGACAGGGGCCGAGACCCAGTACTTC.

The chain couples TRBV24-1 to TRBJ2-5; the match to TRBD1 covers 9 bases. V lost 4 bases to trimming and J lost 5 bases; unmatched junction nucleotides: 7. The CDR3 contains 15 residues. The germline V gene encodes CDR1 KGHDR and CDR2 SFDVKD. CDR3 in DNA: TGTGCCACCAGTGACTTGGGACAGGGAGTCGAGACCCAGTACTTC. Translated, it gives CATSDLGQGVETQYF.

In its sample, this clonotype was seen many times. J is TRBJ2-7 and V is TRBV7-9, with D uncertain. This CDR3 has 14 residues. The V gene's germline CDR1 is SEHNR and CDR2 FQNEAQ (reference sequence). Between the trimmed V and J ends, which lost 1 base and 0 bases, there was a span of 7 bases. This chain's CDR3 is CASSLGEFSYEQYF. The CDR3 DNA follows: TGTGCCAGCAGCTTAGGGGAATTCTCCTACGAGCAGTACTTC. Full variable domain (remainder filled in from reference TRBV7-9 and TRBJ2-7): DTGVSQNPRHKITKRGQNVTFRCDPISEHNRLYWYRQTLGQGPEFLTYFQNEAQLEKSRLLSDRFSAERPKGSFSTLEIQRTEQGDSAMYLCASSLGEFSYEQYFGPGTRLTVT.

This chain connects TRBV2 to TRBJ2-7, with 15 bases that match TRBD2. The CDR3 has 17 amino acids. The germline V gene has CDR1 SNHLY and CDR2 FYNNEI. Losses at the gene ends were 6 bases for V and 0 bases for J; bases not matched to a gene: 6. CDR3 DNA: TGTGCCAGCAGCGGACTAGCGGGAGGGCCTGGCTCCTACGAGCAGTACTTC. This codes for CASSGLAGGPGSYEQYF.

The genes are TRBV10-2 and TRBJ1-1, with no clear D. Trimming took 3 bases from V and 6 from J, leaving 11 bases between them. This CDR3 is built from 13 residues. Germline V CDR1 and CDR2: WSHSY, SAAADI. The CDR3 here is CASSEGGFAEAFF. In nucleotides, the CDR3 is TGCGCCAGCAGTGAAGGAGGGTTCGCTGAAGCTTTCTTT.

This sequence joins TRBV19 and TRBJ2-7; 10 nucleotides align to TRBD2. V shed 10 bases and J 4 bases; nucleotides not matched to a gene: 7. CDR3 size: 13 residues. Germline-derived CDR1 and CDR2 are LNHDA and SQIVND (reference sequence). CDR3 bases: TGTGCCACCGCAAGCGGGAGGGGGTACGAGCAGTACTTC. Translation: CATASGRGYEQYF. Full variable domain (remainder filled in from reference TRBV19 and TRBJ2-7): DGGITQSPKYLFRKEGQNVTLSCEQNLNHDAMYWYRQDPGQGLRLIYYSQIVNDFQKGDIAEGYSVSREKKESFPLTVTSAQKNPTAFYLCATASGRGYEQYFGPGTRLTVT.

This chain's CDR3 is CASSLVGRRFDEQFF. The CDR3, as DNA: TGCGCCAGCAGCTTGGTGGGTCGGAGGTTCGATGAGCAGTTCTTC. The V call is TRBV5-1, the J call TRBJ2-1, with a possible D match to TRBD2 (5 bases). The V gene lost 0 bases and the J gene lost 8 bases, with 15 bases spanning the gap. Germline assignment: CDR1 SGHRS and CDR2 YFSETQ. This CDR3 region has 15 residues.

The chain links TRBV18 to TRBJ2-5; D gene ambiguous. The V end was cut by 2 bases, the J end by 2 bases, with 6 bases between. The CDR3 runs to 13 residues. CDR1 KGHSH and CDR2 LQKENI come from the germline V gene. This chain's CDR3 is CASSPSLQETQYF. The CDR3 DNA reads TGTGCCAGCTCACCATCCCTGCAAGAGACCCAGTACTTC.

A remark on this clonotype: This may be a read error: a much more frequent sequence differs by one nucleotide. The chain has TRBV20-1 and TRBJ2-3, with TRBD2 identical over 9 bases. CDR3 length: 13 amino acids. Germline V gene data show CDR1 as DFQATT and CDR2 as SNEGSKA (reference sequence). J was trimmed by 6 bases and V by 6 bases; bases with no gene match: 7. The CDR3 loop is CSARASGKDTQYF. The CDR3 DNA reads TGCAGTGCCAGGGCTAGCGGGAAGGATACGCAGTATTTT.

This clonotype has ten or more counts. The chain is built from TRBV7-8 and TRBJ2-7, with D tentatively TRBD1 (5 bases). Trimming left V 2 bases short and J 3 bases short, with 11 bases between. Germline V gene lookup returns CDR1 SGHVS and CDR2 FQNEAQ. CDR3 length equals 14 residues. The CDR3 bases are TGTGCCAGCAGCTTAAGGGGATCTGGCTACGAGCAGTACTTC. This sequence encodes CASSLRGSGYEQYF. The full variable domain, in which reference TRBV7-8 and TRBJ2-7 provide the parts outside the CDR3, is GAGVSQSPRYKVAKRGQDVALRCDPISGHVSLFWYQQALGQGPEFLTYFQNEAQLDKSGLPSDRFFAERPEGSVSTLKIQRTQQEDSAVYLCASSLRGSGYEQYFGPGTRLTVT.

J is TRBJ2-7 and V is TRBV30; 8 bases agree with TRBD1. V was pared by 4 bases and J by 3 bases, with 8 bases of the junction left unmatched. This CDR3 has 14 amino acids. Germline V gene lookup returns CDR1 GTSNPN and CDR2 SVGIG (reference sequence). The CDR3 sequence is CAWKSGQGYYEQYF. Here the CDR3 DNA reads TGTGCCTGGAAAAGTGGACAGGGCTACTACGAGCAGTACTTC.

The chain has TRBV5-6 and TRBJ2-6; D perhaps matches TRBD2 (6 bases). V was clipped by 4 bases and J by 2 bases, with 10 bases between them. The CDR3 extends over 15 amino acids. The germline gives CDR1 SGHDT, CDR2 YYEEEE. For the CDR3, the DNA is TGTGCCAGCAGCCGACCGGGGGCTGGGGCCAACGTCCTGACTTTC. It codes for CASSRPGAGANVLTF.

This CDR3 is CASSLRGGDSPLHF. As DNA, the CDR3 is TGCGCCAGCAGCTTGCGTGGGGGGGATTCACCCCTCCACTTT. The gene calls are TRBV5-1 and TRBJ1-6, with a possible D match to TRBD1 (5 bases). The V gene's germline CDR1 is SGHRS and CDR2 YFSETQ. This CDR3 has 14 amino acids. The germline V and J ends were trimmed by 1 base and 8 bases, with 10 bases remaining between them.

This clonotype occurred a few times. CDR3 sequence reads: CSASNSGAKNIQYF. DNA for the CDR3: TGCAGTGCTAGTAATTCGGGAGCCAAAAACATTCAGTACTTC. This rearrangement joins TRBV20-1 to TRBJ2-4; unclear D gene. Germline loops: CDR1 DFQATT, CDR2 SNEGSKA (reference sequence). This CDR3 contains 14 residues. Trimming removed 3 bases at V and 0 bases at J, with 9 bases between.

This clonotype was detected many times. The V and J genes are TRBV19 and TRBJ2-2; 10 bases fit TRBD1. Germline V gene lookup returns CDR1 LNHDA and CDR2 SQIVND (reference sequence). The trim removed 7 bases at V and 6 bases at J, leaving 14 bases unmatched. CDR3 size: 17 residues. CDR3 residues: CASKSLQGQGRSGELFF. As DNA, the CDR3 is TGTGCCAGTAAATCATTGCAGGGACAGGGGAGGTCCGGGGAGCTGTTTTTT.

In this sample, this clonotype turned up many times. The chain has TRBV10-3 and TRBJ2-1; 8 bases fit TRBD1. Germline V gives CDR1 ENHRY, CDR2 SYGVKD. Trimming at V came to 3 bases and at J to 6 bases, leaving 4 bases not matched to a gene. The CDR3 loop spans 14 amino acids. CDR3 sequence (DNA): TGTGCCATCAGTGACGGACAGGGTATCAATGAGCAGTTCTTC. It codes for CAISDGQGINEQFF.

The CDR3 here is CASSFDTSAVYGTQYF. CDR3 bases: TGCGCCAGCAGCTTCGACACCTCTGCCGTTTACGGTACGCAGTATTTT. This chain uses TRBV5-1 with TRBJ2-3; D remains ambiguous. Trimming cost V 2 bases and J 8 bases, with 21 bases left between them. The CDR3 loop spans 16 amino acids. CDR1 is SGHRS and CDR2 is YFSETQ in the germline V gene.

This chain joins TRBV27 and TRBJ1-5; 8 bases agree with TRBD1. CDR3 length: 15 residues. In germline, CDR1 is MNHEY, CDR2 SMNVEV (reference sequence). Trimming at V came to 9 bases and at J to 0 bases, leaving 7 bases not matched to a gene. The CDR3 here is CASREGQVSNQPQHF. In DNA form, the CDR3 reads TGTGCCAGTCGCGAGGGACAGGTTAGCAATCAGCCCCAGCATTTT.